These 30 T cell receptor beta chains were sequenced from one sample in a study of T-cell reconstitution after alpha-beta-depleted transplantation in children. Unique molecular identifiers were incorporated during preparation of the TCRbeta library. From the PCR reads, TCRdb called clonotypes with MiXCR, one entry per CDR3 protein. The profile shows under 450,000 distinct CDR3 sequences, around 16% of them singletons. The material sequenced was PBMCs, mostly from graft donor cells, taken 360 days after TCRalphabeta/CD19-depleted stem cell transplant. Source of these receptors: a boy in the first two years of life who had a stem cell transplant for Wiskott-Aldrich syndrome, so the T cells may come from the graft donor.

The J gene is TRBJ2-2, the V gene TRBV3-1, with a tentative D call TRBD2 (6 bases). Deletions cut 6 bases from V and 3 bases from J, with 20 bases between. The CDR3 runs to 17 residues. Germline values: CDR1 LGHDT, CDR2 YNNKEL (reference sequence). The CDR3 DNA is TGTGCCAGCAGACGAGGGTTGGACCCGGGGGACACCGGGGAGCTGTTTTTT. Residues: CASRRGLDPGDTGELFF. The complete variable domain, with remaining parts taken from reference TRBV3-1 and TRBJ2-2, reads DTAVSQTPKYLVTQMGNDKSIKCEQNLGHDTMYWYKQDSKKFLKIMFSYNNKELIINETVPNRFSPKSPDKAHLNLHINSLELGDSAVYFCASRRGLDPGDTGELFFGEGSRLTVL.

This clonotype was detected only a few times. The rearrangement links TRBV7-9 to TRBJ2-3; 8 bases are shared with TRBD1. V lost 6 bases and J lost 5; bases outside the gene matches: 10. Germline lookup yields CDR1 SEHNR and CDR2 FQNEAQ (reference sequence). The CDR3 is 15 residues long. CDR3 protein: CASRAWTGTGDTQYF. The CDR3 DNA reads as TGTGCCAGCAGAGCGTGGACAGGGACAGGAGATACGCAGTATTTT.

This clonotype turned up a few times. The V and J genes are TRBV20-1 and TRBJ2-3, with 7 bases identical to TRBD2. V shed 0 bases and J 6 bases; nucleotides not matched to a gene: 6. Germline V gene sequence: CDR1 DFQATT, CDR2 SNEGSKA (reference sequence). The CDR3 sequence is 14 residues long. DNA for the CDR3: TGCAGTGCTAGAGAGCCCCTACTAGCGGATACGCAGTATTTT. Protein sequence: CSAREPLLADTQYF.

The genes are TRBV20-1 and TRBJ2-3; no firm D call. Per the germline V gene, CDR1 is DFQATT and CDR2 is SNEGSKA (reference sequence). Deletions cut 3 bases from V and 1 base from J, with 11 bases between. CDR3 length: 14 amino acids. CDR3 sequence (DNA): TGCAGTGCTAGTTCTCTATCGGGCACAGATACGCAGTATTTT. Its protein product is CSASSLSGTDTQYF.

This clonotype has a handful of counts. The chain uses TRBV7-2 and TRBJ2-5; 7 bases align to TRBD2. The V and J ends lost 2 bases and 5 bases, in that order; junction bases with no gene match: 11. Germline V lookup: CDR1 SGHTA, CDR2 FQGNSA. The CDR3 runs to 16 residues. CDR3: CASSLRARTRGETQYF. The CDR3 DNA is TGTGCCAGCAGCTTACGAGCCCGGACTAGAGGCGAGACCCAGTACTTC.

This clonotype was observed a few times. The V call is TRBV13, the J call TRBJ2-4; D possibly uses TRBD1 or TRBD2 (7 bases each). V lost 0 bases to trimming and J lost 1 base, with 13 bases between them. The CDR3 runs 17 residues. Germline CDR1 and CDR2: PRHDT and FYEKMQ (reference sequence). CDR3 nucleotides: TGTGCCAGCAGCTTAGGATGGCAGGGGGGGGCCAAAAACATTCAGTACTTC. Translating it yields CASSLGWQGGAKNIQYF.

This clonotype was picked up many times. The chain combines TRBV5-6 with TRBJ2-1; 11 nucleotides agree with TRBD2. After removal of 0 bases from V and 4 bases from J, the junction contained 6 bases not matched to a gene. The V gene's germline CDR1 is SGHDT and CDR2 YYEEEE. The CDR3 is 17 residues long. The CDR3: CASSLDHGLAGYNEQFF. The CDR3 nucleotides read TGTGCCAGCAGCTTGGATCATGGACTAGCGGGTTACAATGAGCAGTTCTTC.

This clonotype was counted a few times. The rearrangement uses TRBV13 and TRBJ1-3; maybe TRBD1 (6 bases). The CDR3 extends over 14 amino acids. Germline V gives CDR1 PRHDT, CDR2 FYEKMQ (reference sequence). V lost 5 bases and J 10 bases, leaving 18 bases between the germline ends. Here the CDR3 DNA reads TGTGCCAGCAGCACCTGGGACATTGGAGGGACCATATATTTT. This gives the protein CASSTWDIGGTIYF.

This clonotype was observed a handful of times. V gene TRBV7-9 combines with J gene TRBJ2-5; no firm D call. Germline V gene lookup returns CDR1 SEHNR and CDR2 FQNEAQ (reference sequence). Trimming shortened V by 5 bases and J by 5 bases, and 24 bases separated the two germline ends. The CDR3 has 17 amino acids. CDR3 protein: CASSASWADPIGETQYF. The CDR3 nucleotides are TGTGCCAGCAGCGCCTCTTGGGCCGACCCTATAGGGGAGACCCAGTACTTC.

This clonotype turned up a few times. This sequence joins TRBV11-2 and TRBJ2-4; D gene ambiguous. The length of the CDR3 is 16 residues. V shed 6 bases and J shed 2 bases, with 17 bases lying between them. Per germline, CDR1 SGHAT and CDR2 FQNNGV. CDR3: CASSSLPTGPKNIQYF. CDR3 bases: TGTGCCAGCAGTTCCCTCCCAACCGGACCCAAAAACATTCAGTACTTC. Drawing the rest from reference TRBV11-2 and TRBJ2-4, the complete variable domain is EAGVAQSPRYKIIEKRQSVAFWCNPISGHATLYWYQQILGQGPKLLIQFQNNGVVDDSQLPKDRFSAERLKGVDSTLKIQPAKLEDSAVYLCASSSLPTGPKNIQYFGAGTRLSVL.

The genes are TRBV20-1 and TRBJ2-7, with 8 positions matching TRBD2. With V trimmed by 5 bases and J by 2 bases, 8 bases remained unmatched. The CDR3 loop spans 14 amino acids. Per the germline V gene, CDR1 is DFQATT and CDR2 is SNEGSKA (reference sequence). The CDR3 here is CSAHSAGGPYEQYF. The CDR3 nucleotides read TGCAGTGCTCACTCGGCGGGAGGTCCCTACGAGCAGTACTTC.

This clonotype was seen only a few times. The CDR3 DNA reads as TGCGCCAGCAGCTTACCGGACTCTGGGGCCAACGTCCTGACTTTC. Translation: CASSLPDSGANVLTF. J is TRBJ2-6 and V is TRBV5-1; D is undetermined. The CDR3 totals 15 residues. Germline V gene sequence: CDR1 SGHRS, CDR2 YFSETQ. V was pared by 2 bases and J by 0 bases, with 6 bases between.

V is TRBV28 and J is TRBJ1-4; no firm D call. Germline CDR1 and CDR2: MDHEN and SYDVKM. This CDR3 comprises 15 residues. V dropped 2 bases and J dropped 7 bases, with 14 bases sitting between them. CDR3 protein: CASSLKVNWAEKLFF. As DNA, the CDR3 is TGTGCCAGCAGTTTAAAGGTCAATTGGGCTGAAAAACTGTTTTTT.

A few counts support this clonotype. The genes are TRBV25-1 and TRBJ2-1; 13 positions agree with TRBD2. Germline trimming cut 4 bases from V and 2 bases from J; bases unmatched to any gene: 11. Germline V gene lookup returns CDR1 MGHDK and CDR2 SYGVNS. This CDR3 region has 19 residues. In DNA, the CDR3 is TGTGCCAGCAGTGGAATGCCCTCGACTAGCGGGGGGCCCTACAATGAGCAGTTCTTC. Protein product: CASSGMPSTSGGPYNEQFF.

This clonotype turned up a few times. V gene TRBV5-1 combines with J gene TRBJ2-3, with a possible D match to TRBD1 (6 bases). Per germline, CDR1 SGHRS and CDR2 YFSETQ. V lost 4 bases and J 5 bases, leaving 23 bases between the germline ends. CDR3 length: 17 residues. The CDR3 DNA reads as TGCGCCAGCAGCCCGTCTACAGGGAGAATAAAACAAGATACGCAGTATTTT. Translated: CASSPSTGRIKQDTQYF.

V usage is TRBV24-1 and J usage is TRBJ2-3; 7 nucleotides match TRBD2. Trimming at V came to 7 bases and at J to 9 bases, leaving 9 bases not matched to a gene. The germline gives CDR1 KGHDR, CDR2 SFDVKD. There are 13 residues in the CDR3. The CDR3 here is CATSGGSARTQYF. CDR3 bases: TGTGCCACCAGCGGCGGGAGCGCGAGGACGCAGTATTTT.

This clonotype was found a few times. CDR3: CASSVRAVPYNEQFF. CDR3 in DNA: TGTGCCAGCAGCGTAAGAGCGGTTCCCTACAATGAGCAGTTCTTC. This chain uses TRBV9 with TRBJ2-1, with D maybe TRBD2 (5 bases). CDR1 and CDR2 (germline): SGDLS, YYNGEE. V was clipped by 1 base and J by 2 bases, with 10 bases between them. This CDR3 is built from 15 residues.

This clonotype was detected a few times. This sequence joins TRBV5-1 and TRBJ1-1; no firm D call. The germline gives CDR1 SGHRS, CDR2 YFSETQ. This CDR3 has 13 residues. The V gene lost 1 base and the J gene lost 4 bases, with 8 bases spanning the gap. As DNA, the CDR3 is TGCGCCAGCAGCTTGAATTGGGGCACTGAAGCTTTCTTT. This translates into CASSLNWGTEAFF.

The CDR3 here is CASSQVSRGRFYEQYF. CDR3 bases: TGCGCCAGCAGCCAAGTTTCCAGAGGGCGCTTCTACGAGCAGTACTTC. The chain combines TRBV4-1 with TRBJ2-7, with a tentative D call TRBD2 (5 bases). Trimming shortened V by 1 base and J by 3 bases, and 16 bases separated the two germline ends. Germline V gene sequence: CDR1 MGHRA, CDR2 YSYEKL. The CDR3 runs 16 residues.

Here the CDR3 reads CASSASFGRRSYNEQFF. CDR3 in DNA: TGTGCCAGCAGCGCCTCATTCGGACGACGCTCCTACAATGAGCAGTTCTTC. The V call is TRBV9, the J call TRBJ2-1; D call uncertain. Per the germline V gene, CDR1 is SGDLS and CDR2 is YYNGEE. V lost 3 bases to trimming and J lost 0 bases, with 16 bases between them. This CDR3 is 17 amino acids long.

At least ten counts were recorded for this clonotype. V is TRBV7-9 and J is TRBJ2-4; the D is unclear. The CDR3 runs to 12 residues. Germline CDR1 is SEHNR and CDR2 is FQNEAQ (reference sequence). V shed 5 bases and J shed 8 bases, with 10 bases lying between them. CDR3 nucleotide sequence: TGTGCCAGCAGCCCTAGAGGCTACATTCAGTACTTC. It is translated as CASSPRGYIQYF.

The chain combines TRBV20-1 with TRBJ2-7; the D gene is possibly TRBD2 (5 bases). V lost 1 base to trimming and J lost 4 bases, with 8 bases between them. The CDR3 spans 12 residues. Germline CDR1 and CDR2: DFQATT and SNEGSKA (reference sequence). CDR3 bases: TGCAGTGCTAGAGTACGAGGGTACGAGCAGTACTTC. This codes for CSARVRGYEQYF.

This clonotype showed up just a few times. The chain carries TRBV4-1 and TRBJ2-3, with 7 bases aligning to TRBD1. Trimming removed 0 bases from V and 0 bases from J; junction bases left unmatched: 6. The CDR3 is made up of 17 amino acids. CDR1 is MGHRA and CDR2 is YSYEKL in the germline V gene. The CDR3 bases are TGCGCCAGCAGCCAAGATCCACGACAGGGTAGCACAGATACGCAGTATTTT. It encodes CASSQDPRQGSTDTQYF.

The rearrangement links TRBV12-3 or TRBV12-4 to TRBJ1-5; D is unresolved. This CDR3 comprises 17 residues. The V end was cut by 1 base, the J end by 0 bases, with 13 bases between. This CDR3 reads CASSLESSPTSNQPQHF. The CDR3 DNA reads TGTGCCAGCAGTTTAGAAAGCTCCCCAACTAGCAATCAGCCCCAGCATTTT.

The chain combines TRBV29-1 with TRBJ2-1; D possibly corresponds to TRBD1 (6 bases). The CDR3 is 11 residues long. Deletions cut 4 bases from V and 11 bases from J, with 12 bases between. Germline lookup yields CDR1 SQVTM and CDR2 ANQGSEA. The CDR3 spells CSVVIQGQQFF. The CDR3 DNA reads TGCAGCGTTGTAATTCAGGGGCAGCAGTTCTTC.

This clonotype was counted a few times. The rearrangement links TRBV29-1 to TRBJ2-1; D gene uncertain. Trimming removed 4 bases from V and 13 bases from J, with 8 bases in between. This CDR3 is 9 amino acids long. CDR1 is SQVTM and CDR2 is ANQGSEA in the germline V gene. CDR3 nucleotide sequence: TGCAGCGTTGGGGTAAACCAGTTCTTC. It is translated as CSVGVNQFF.

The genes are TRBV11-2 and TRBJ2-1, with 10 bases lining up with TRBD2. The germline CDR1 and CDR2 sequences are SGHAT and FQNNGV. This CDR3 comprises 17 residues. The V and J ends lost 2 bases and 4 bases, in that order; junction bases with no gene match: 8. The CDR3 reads CASSLPVSSGRYNEQFF. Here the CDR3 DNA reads TGTGCCAGCAGCTTACCCGTTTCTAGCGGGAGATACAATGAGCAGTTCTTC.

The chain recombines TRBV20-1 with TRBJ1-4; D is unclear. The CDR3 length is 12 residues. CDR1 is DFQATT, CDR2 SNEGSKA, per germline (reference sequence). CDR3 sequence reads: CSVIGPNEKLFF. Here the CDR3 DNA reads TGCAGCGTAATCGGACCGAATGAAAAACTGTTTTTT.

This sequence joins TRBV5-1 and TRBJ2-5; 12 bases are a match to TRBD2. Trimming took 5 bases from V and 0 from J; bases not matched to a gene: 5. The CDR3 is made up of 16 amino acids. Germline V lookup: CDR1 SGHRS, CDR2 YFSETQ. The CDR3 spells CASRPGLAGNQETQYF. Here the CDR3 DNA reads TGCGCCAGCAGACCCGGACTAGCGGGGAACCAAGAGACCCAGTACTTC. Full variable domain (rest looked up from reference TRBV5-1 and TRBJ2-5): KAGVTQTPRYLIKTRGQQVTLSCSPISGHRSVSWYQQTPGQGLQFLFEYFSETQRNKGNFPGRFSGRQFSNSRSEMNVSTLELGDSALYLCASRPGLAGNQETQYFGPGTRLLVL.

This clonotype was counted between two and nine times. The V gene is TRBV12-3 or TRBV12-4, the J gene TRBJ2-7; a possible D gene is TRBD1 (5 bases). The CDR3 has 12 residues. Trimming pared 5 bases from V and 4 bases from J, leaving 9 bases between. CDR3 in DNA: TGTGCCAGCAGTCGTAAGGGGTACGAGCAGTACTTC. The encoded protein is CASSRKGYEQYF.